Shown below are 23 T cell receptor beta chains from a single sample sequenced in a study of blood T cell repertoires in COVID-19. Method: immunoSEQ multiplex PCR; TCRdb's copy keeps in-frame clones and lacks some. The profile covers about 21,000 clones, with 80% to 90% appearing a single time and 6.7% taken by the ten largest. Sequenced input: peripheral blood. All receptors derive from a human donor in a cohort sampled during active COVID-19.

On this clone itself: In the same sample, other DNA sequences code for this CDR3. This chain connects TRBV6-6 to TRBJ1-1, with D hard to call. Trimming removed 2 bases from V and 0 bases from J, with 7 bases in between. This CDR3 has 14 amino acids. Per germline, CDR1 MNHNY and CDR2 SVGAGI (reference sequence). The DNA for the CDR3 is TGTGCCAGCAGTTACGCAGAATTGAACACTGAAGCTTTCTTT. It encodes CASSYAELNTEAFF.

A few counts support this clone. This chain links TRBV7-6 with TRBJ1-6; 7 nucleotides agree with TRBD1. The V segment lost 1 base and the J segment 5 bases; nucleotides outside the gene matches: 8. From germline, CDR1 is SGHVS and CDR2 FNYEAQ. The CDR3 loop spans 17 amino acids. Here the CDR3 reads CASSLEAGGQHNSPLHF. In nucleotides, the CDR3 is TGTGCCAGCAGCTTAGAAGCGGGGGGACAGCATAATTCACCCCTCCACTTT.

The sample holds a few counts of this clone. V usage is TRBV18 and J usage is TRBJ1-6, with 9 bases matching TRBD1. Germline assignment: CDR1 KGHSH and CDR2 LQKENI. The V gene end was trimmed by 6 bases and the J gene end by 10 bases; junction bases not matched to a gene: 7. The CDR3 runs to 14 residues. The DNA for the CDR3 is TGTGCCAGCTCGCAGGGACAGGGAGGCTCACCCCTCCACTTT. Its translation: CASSQGQGGSPLHF.

The chain uses TRBV5-1 and TRBJ2-5; TRBD1 matches 7 bases. V was clipped by 4 bases and J by 2 bases; unmatched bases: 5. The CDR3 consists of 14 residues. Germline V lookup: CDR1 SGHRS, CDR2 YFSETQ. CDR3 in DNA: TGCGCCAGCAGCCCGGGACAGCCTCAAGAGACCCAGTACTTC. Amino acids: CASSPGQPQETQYF.

The gene calls are TRBV12-3 or TRBV12-4 and TRBJ1-2, with D hard to call. Deletions cut 6 bases from V and 4 bases from J, with 12 bases between. This CDR3 comprises 13 residues. This CDR3 reads CASSPRGVYGYTF. For the CDR3, the DNA is TGTGCCAGCAGCCCGCGGGGAGTCTATGGCTACACCTTC.

V gene TRBV6-1 combines with J gene TRBJ2-1, with 12 bases aligning to TRBD2. The CDR3 runs 16 residues. V lost 3 bases, J lost 4 bases, and 4 bases stayed unmatched. Germline V gene lookup returns CDR1 MNHNS and CDR2 SASEGT. The CDR3 DNA reads TGTGCCAGCAGTGACCCCGGGACTAGCGGGTACAATGAGCAGTTCTTC. Amino acid sequence: CASSDPGTSGYNEQFF.

CDR3 DNA sequence: TGTGCCAGCAGCTTTTCGGACAGACCCTACGAGCAGTACTTC. This codes for CASSFSDRPYEQYF. The chain employs TRBV7-9 and TRBJ2-7, with D maybe TRBD1 (6 bases). Trimming removed 3 bases from V and 2 bases from J, with 11 bases in between. This CDR3 comprises 14 residues. Germline-derived CDR1 and CDR2 are SEHNR and FQNEAQ (reference sequence).

The chain carries TRBV6-5 and TRBJ2-1; 8 nucleotides align to TRBD1. Unmatched junction bases numbered 3, after V lost 7 bases and J lost 10 bases. Germline V gene sequence: CDR1 MNHEY, CDR2 SVGAGI. This CDR3 is 11 amino acids long. The CDR3 DNA is TGTGCCAGCACCAGGGGGCCGGAGCAGTTCTTC. It translates to CASTRGPEQFF.

The chain is built from TRBV28 and TRBJ1-2, with D perhaps TRBD1 (5 bases). The V gene lost 3 bases and the J gene lost 4 bases, with 15 bases spanning the gap. The length of the CDR3 is 15 residues. CDR1 and CDR2 (germline): MDHEN, SYDVKM. The CDR3 loop is CASSLDKNLGYGYTF. In DNA, the CDR3 is TGTGCCAGCAGTTTGGACAAAAACCTCGGCTATGGCTACACCTTC.

The rearrangement uses TRBV4-1 and TRBJ2-3, with 9 bases lining up with TRBD2. J was trimmed by 4 bases and V by 1 base; bases with no gene match: 9. The CDR3 loop spans 17 amino acids. CDR1 and CDR2 (germline): MGHRA, YSYEKL. CDR3 sequence (DNA): TGCGCCAGCAGCCAAGGCGCCAGCGGGGGGTTGGCAGATACGCAGTATTTT. Protein product: CASSQGASGGLADTQYF.

The chain employs TRBV20-1 and TRBJ1-3; D unclear. CDR3 length equals 11 residues. Germline V gives CDR1 DFQATT, CDR2 SNEGSKA (reference sequence). Trimming shortened V by 5 bases and J by 4 bases, and 6 bases separated the two germline ends. CDR3 loop: CSAPRGNTIYF. CDR3 DNA: TGCAGTGCTCCGAGGGGAAACACCATATATTTT.

The CDR3 sequence: CASNLQDRPNTEAFF. CDR3 in DNA: TGTGCCAGCAACTTACAGGACAGGCCGAACACTGAAGCTTTCTTT. The V call is TRBV5-8, the J call TRBJ1-1; TRBD1 matches at 7 bases. The CDR3 is 15 amino acids. Per the germline V gene, CDR1 is SGHTS and CDR2 is YDEGEE. Losses at the gene ends were 6 bases for V and 1 base for J; bases not matched to a gene: 9.

V and J are TRBV10-3 and TRBJ2-2, with 8 bases aligning to TRBD1. J gave up 5 bases and V 6 bases, and 8 bases lay outside the gene matches. The CDR3 has 15 residues. Germline CDR1 ENHRY, CDR2 SYGVKD. CDR3 residues: CAISPGQVGTGELFF. In nucleotides, the CDR3 is TGTGCCATCAGCCCGGGACAGGTGGGGACCGGGGAGCTGTTTTTT.

This chain links TRBV11-2 with TRBJ1-5, with 8 bases that match TRBD1. V dropped 5 bases and J dropped 6; count of bases not matched to a gene: 6. Germline loops: CDR1 SGHAT, CDR2 FQNNGV. The CDR3 spans 14 residues. DNA for the CDR3: TGTGCCAGCAGCCCAGGACAGGGAAGTCAGCCCCAGCATTTT. This encodes CASSPGQGSQPQHF.

The CDR3 region has the DNA TGCGCCAGCAGCCAGGATGGGACAGGCGTATCCTACGAGCAGTACTTC. Translation gives CASSQDGTGVSYEQYF. V usage is TRBV4-1 and J usage is TRBJ2-7; 8 bases are a match to TRBD1. CDR3 length equals 16 residues. CDR1 is MGHRA, CDR2 YSYEKL, per germline. With 3 bases clipped from V and 1 base from J, the junction kept 8 bases outside the gene matches.

This chain links TRBV19 with TRBJ1-2, with D maybe TRBD1 (6 bases). The CDR3 is 13 residues long. Germline V CDR1 and CDR2: LNHDA, SQIVND (reference sequence). V was clipped by 6 bases and J by 6 bases, with 14 bases between them. The CDR3 DNA reads TGTGCCAGTAGAAAACAGGGCAGACATGGCTACACCTTC. Its translation is CASRKQGRHGYTF.

This chain connects TRBV28 to TRBJ1-1, with TRBD1 matching 7 bases. Germline-derived CDR1 and CDR2 are MDHEN and SYDVKM. This CDR3 spans 13 amino acids. Germline trimming cut 5 bases from V and 8 bases from J; bases unmatched to any gene: 8. Here the CDR3 DNA reads TGTGCCAGCAGTGCTCGAGGGGGCGTCGAAGCTTTCTTT. This gives the protein CASSARGGVEAFF.

The chain carries TRBV12-3 or TRBV12-4 and TRBJ2-5; D perhaps matches TRBD2 (6 bases). Trimming cost V 6 bases and J 5 bases, with 13 bases left between them. This CDR3 spans 13 amino acids. The CDR3 sequence is CASRGLEGETQYF. The CDR3 DNA follows: TGTGCCAGCAGGGGACTGGAGGGGGAGACCCAGTACTTC.

The chain joins TRBV10-2 to TRBJ2-3, with 12 bases fitting TRBD2. Germline V gene data show CDR1 as WSHSY and CDR2 as SAAADI. This CDR3 has 18 residues. Trimming cost V 3 bases and J 0 bases; bases outside gene matches: 7. DNA of the CDR3: TGCGCCAGCAGTGACCTAACTAGCGGGGGGATAAGCACAGATACGCAGTATTTT. Protein product: CASSDLTSGGISTDTQYF.

The gene calls are TRBV19 and TRBJ2-7; tentative D call: TRBD2 (5 bases). With 7 bases removed from V and 4 bases from J, the gap between germline ends came to 17 bases. CDR1 and CDR2 (germline): LNHDA, SQIVND (reference sequence). This CDR3 has 14 residues. The CDR3 reads CASKNSYTGYEQYF. Here the CDR3 DNA reads TGTGCCAGTAAAAACTCCTACACGGGATACGAGCAGTACTTC. Full variable domain (rest looked up from reference TRBV19 and TRBJ2-7): DGGITQSPKYLFRKEGQNVTLSCEQNLNHDAMYWYRQDPGQGLRLIYYSQIVNDFQKGDIAEGYSVSREKKESFPLTVTSAQKNPTAFYLCASKNSYTGYEQYFGPGTRLTVT.

The rearrangement links TRBV5-8 to TRBJ1-5; D unclear. The CDR3 is 15 amino acids. Trimming took 5 bases from V and 5 from J, leaving 17 bases between them. Germline-derived CDR1 and CDR2 are SGHTS and YDEGEE. CDR3: CASSIASTGYQPQHF. The CDR3 DNA sequence: TGTGCCAGCAGTATCGCATCGACGGGGTATCAGCCCCAGCATTTT.

The chain is built from TRBV24-1 and TRBJ2-1; TRBD1 is a possible D gene (6 bases). With 10 bases removed from V and 6 bases from J, the gap between germline ends came to 12 bases. Germline V CDR1 and CDR2: KGHDR, SFDVKD. The length of the CDR3 is 12 residues. In DNA form, the CDR3 reads TGTGCCACGAGTAGACAGGCCAATGAGCAGTTCTTC. Amino acid sequence: CATSRQANEQFF.

The V gene is TRBV6-5, the J gene TRBJ1-3, with 10 nucleotides matching TRBD1. The CDR3 runs to 15 residues. CDR1 MNHEY and CDR2 SVGAGI come from the germline V gene. The J segment lost 4 bases and the V segment lost 6 bases, leaving 6 bases of the junction unmatched. The CDR3 sequence is CASSLDRGLGNTIYF. CDR3 bases: TGTGCCAGCAGCCTCGACAGGGGGCTGGGAAACACCATATATTTT.